This entry lists 18 T cell receptor beta chains sequenced from one sample in a study of healthy donors' naive CD4 and CD8 T cells. A linear amplification protocol produced the TCR libraries from 500 ng of total RNA. TCRdb re-derived calls from the reads in MiXCR, one entry per CDR3 protein. This table has roughly 200,000 distinct CDR3 sequences, 74% appearing once. Sequenced material: naive CD4+ and CD8+ T cells sorted from blood, pooled from several donors. Receptor source: a pool of human donors in good health; the sample pools cells from several healthy donors.

This chain connects TRBV27 to TRBJ2-7; 10 bases are a match to TRBD1. J was trimmed by 5 bases and V by 5 bases; bases with no gene match: 6. The CDR3 spans 14 residues. Germline CDR1 MNHEY, CDR2 SMNVEV (reference sequence). In DNA, the CDR3 is TGTGCCAGCAGTGGGATGACAGGGGGCAACGAGCAGTACTTC. Translating gives CASSGMTGGNEQYF.

This clonotype appeared once. This CDR3 reads CATGGSAQNVQYF. CDR3 DNA: TGTGCCACCGGAGGATCAGCTCAGAACGTTCAGTACTTC. This chain links TRBV6-2 or TRBV6-3 with TRBJ2-4; D may be TRBD2 (5 bases). CDR1 and CDR2 (germline): MNHEY, SVGEGT. The CDR3 is made up of 13 amino acids. The ends were cut back, 10 bases at V and 11 bases at J, with 21 bases in the middle.

The rearrangement joins TRBV7-8 to TRBJ1-1; D is undetermined. This CDR3 contains 13 residues. Trimming stripped 4 bases from V and 2 bases from J, with 8 bases between. Germline CDR1 SGHVS, CDR2 FQNEAQ. DNA for the CDR3: TGTGCCAGCAGCTCGCCCATAAACACTGAAGCTTTCTTT. Its protein product is CASSSPINTEAFF.

The chain joins TRBV19 to TRBJ2-7, with 8 nucleotides matching TRBD2. The CDR3 runs to 13 residues. The ends lost 3 bases at V and 6 bases at J; junction bases unmatched: 4. The germline CDR1 and CDR2 sequences are LNHDA and SQIVND (reference sequence). CDR3 coding DNA: TGTGCCAGTAGTATTGTCCGGGAGGGCGAGCAGTACTTC. The encoded protein is CASSIVREGEQYF.

The chain has TRBV6-6 and TRBJ2-7; TRBD2 agrees at 8 bases. Germline CDR1 and CDR2: MNHNY and SVGAGI (reference sequence). The CDR3 runs to 13 residues. V gave up 6 bases and J gave up 9 bases; unmatched junction bases: 10. CDR3 in DNA: TGTGCCAGCAGGACCCCGGGACTAGATATGCAGTACGTC. Residues: CASRTPGLDMQYV.

The chain recombines TRBV6-2 or TRBV6-3 with TRBJ2-1, with 11 bases matching TRBD2. Germline V gives CDR1 MNHEY, CDR2 SVGEGT. The CDR3 is 16 residues long. With 2 bases clipped from V and 4 bases from J, the junction kept 4 bases outside the gene matches. CDR3 DNA: TGTGCCAGCAGTTACCAGGGACTAGCGGTATACAATGAGCAGTTCTTC. As protein: CASSYQGLAVYNEQFF.

With respect to this clonotype: One junction end does not reproduce the germline sequence, and a read error may be involved. CDR3 residues: CSIELIAGGHEQYF. CDR3 sequence (DNA): TGCAGCATTGAACTAATAGCGGGAGGTCACGAGCAGTACTTC. The chain carries TRBV29-1 and TRBJ2-7; 10 bases are shared with TRBD2. Germline lookup yields CDR1 SQVTM and CDR2 ANQGSEA. The CDR3 is 14 amino acids.

The chain is built from TRBV14 and TRBJ2-2; no reliable D call. The CDR3 is 13 amino acids. The germline CDR1 and CDR2 sequences are SGHDN and FVKESK. V gave up 4 bases and J gave up 3 bases, with 6 bases separating them. As DNA, the CDR3 is TGTGCCAGCAGCCTCACGCACACCGGGGAGCTGTTTTTT. Its translation: CASSLTHTGELFF.

The table lists this clonotype with a few counts. The V call is TRBV29-1, the J call TRBJ1-2, with D hard to call. The germline V and J ends were trimmed by 6 bases and 8 bases, with 13 bases remaining between them. Germline assignment: CDR1 SQVTM and CDR2 ANQGSEA. The length of the CDR3 is 11 residues. DNA for the CDR3: TGCAGCGTGGGATTACAGTCCGGCTACACCTTC. It yields the protein CSVGLQSGYTF.

The gene calls are TRBV12-3 or TRBV12-4 and TRBJ2-2, with 7 nucleotides matching TRBD1. Trimming at V came to 2 bases and at J to 1 base, leaving 1 base not matched to a gene. There are 15 residues in the CDR3. This chain's CDR3 is CASSLRGLNTGELFF. Written as DNA, the CDR3 is TGTGCCAGCAGTTTAAGGGGGCTGAACACCGGGGAGCTGTTTTTT.

This sequence joins TRBV19 and TRBJ1-5; D remains unclear. Germline lookup yields CDR1 LNHDA and CDR2 SQIVND (reference sequence). The CDR3 is 14 amino acids. V gave up 7 bases and J gave up 3 bases, with 13 bases separating them. The CDR3: CASKLGLFNQPQHF. The CDR3 nucleotides read TGTGCCAGTAAACTCGGCCTTTTCAATCAGCCCCAGCATTTT.

V gene TRBV19 combines with J gene TRBJ2-7; TRBD2 agrees at 11 bases. V was pared by 9 bases and J by 5 bases, with 6 bases of the junction left unmatched. Germline-derived CDR1 and CDR2 are LNHDA and SQIVND (reference sequence). The CDR3 has 13 residues. In DNA form, the CDR3 reads TGTGCCAGCACTAGCGGGAGCAGCCACGAGCAGTACTTC. This sequence encodes CASTSGSSHEQYF.

J is TRBJ1-1 and V is TRBV29-1; the D is unclear. V was clipped by 7 bases and J by 0 bases, with 9 bases between them. Germline values: CDR1 SQVTM, CDR2 ANQGSEA. CDR3 length: 12 residues. The CDR3 DNA is TGCAGCGGCCACTCTATGAACACTGAAGCTTTCTTT. Amino acids: CSGHSMNTEAFF.

In this sample, this clonotype turned up a few times. This chain links TRBV27 with TRBJ1-1; tentative D call: TRBD1 (6 bases). The length of the CDR3 is 16 residues. V was shortened by 2 bases and J by 5 bases, with 18 bases between the two germline ends. CDR1 MNHEY and CDR2 SMNVEV come from the germline V gene (reference sequence). This CDR3 reads CASSLGAGVPKTEAFF. The DNA of the CDR3 is TGTGCCAGCAGTTTAGGGGCAGGGGTCCCTAAAACTGAAGCTTTCTTT.

The V and J genes are TRBV4-3 and TRBJ2-1; D uncertain. Germline V gene data show CDR1 as LGHNA and CDR2 as YSLEER. The V end lost 1 base, the J end lost 10 bases, and 11 bases lay between the germline ends. The CDR3 has 13 amino acids. The CDR3: CASSQGTVGEQFF. The CDR3 bases are TGCGCCAGCAGCCAAGGGACGGTGGGGGAGCAGTTCTTC.

The gene calls are TRBV10-3 and TRBJ1-5; D perhaps matches TRBD1 (6 bases). V was cut by 2 bases and J by 5 bases, with 10 bases left in between. CDR1 is ENHRY, CDR2 SYGVKD, per germline. The CDR3 loop spans 14 amino acids. CDR3 amino acids: CAISEQGTDQPQHF. The CDR3 DNA sequence: TGTGCCATCAGTGAGCAGGGGACCGATCAGCCCCAGCATTTT.

The genes are TRBV27 and TRBJ2-5; TRBD1 matches at 10 bases. CDR1 and CDR2 (germline): MNHEY, SMNVEV (reference sequence). This CDR3 is 16 amino acids long. With 1 base clipped from V and 2 bases from J, the junction kept 4 bases outside the gene matches. The CDR3 reads CASSLLPGQGQETQYF. CDR3 in DNA: TGTGCCAGCAGTTTATTGCCGGGACAGGGGCAAGAGACCCAGTACTTC.

The chain couples TRBV20-1 to TRBJ2-3; a weak D match, TRBD1 (5 bases). CDR1 is DFQATT and CDR2 is SNEGSKA in the germline V gene (reference sequence). V was trimmed by 7 bases and J by 0 bases, leaving 14 bases between them. The CDR3 has 14 amino acids. The CDR3 sequence: CSGNTGESTDTQYF. The CDR3 nucleotides are TGCAGTGGCAACACAGGCGAAAGCACAGATACGCAGTATTTT.